This T cell receptor (beta chain) was sequenced during a study of blood T cell repertoires in COVID-19 (dated by TCRdb to 2018 to 2021). General notes on the study: The collaborator samples originated in the United States, Italy and Spain and spanned the acute and convalescent phases of COVID-19. Where HLA class I and class II types were available, the types were taken from metadata supplied by the sample provider, not from assay-based typing. Deeply sampled blood TCRbeta repertoires from subjects exposed to, actively infected with, or recovered from COVID-19 were included in the dataset. The material from the prospective study consisted of cDNA or gDNA derived from T cells, B-cell-depleted T cells, or PBMCs. The repertoires were made available in a free public database intended to serve as a resource for research on the immune response to SARS-CoV-2. The sample metadata nearly always contained a de-identified subject ID, COVID-19 status, age in years and sex. Samples were obtained from the ongoing ImmuneRACE study (first 160 participants) and from roughly 1,300 subjects provided by 6 global collaborators. General findings and caveats noted by the study authors: How much clinical and demographic metadata was included differed by source and by participant, and the metadata was provided uncurated.

The immunoSEQ Assay, a bias-controlled multiplex PCR, was used to amplify TCRbeta CDR3 regions from genomic DNA. As for the original processing: Nucleated cell counts per sample were estimated from amplification of reference gene primers within the assay. To quantify the absolute abundance of each unique TCRbeta CDR3 rearrangement, sequence reads were collapsed and filtered. For each sample, productive Simpson clonality was calculated as the square root of Simpson's diversity index over productive rearrangements. Entries here come from immuneACCESS through TCRdb and include only in-frame sequences with V and J called. Some clones fail to appear in such tables; in the studies checked, an unresolved V gene covers under half of the shortfall, and the cause of the remainder is unknown. V, J and clone size reflect that table, while D and trimming were determined from the DNA. For this sample the table gives about 270,000 clones, of which approximately 89% were detected only once. The ten biggest clones cover approximately 2.4% of the sample.

The CDR3 holds 17 amino acids from the cysteine to the phenylalanine. Only the CDR3 DNA stays, 51 bases, in frame from base 1. The junction shows trimming of 3 bases on V and 0 bases on J, and the gene matches do not reach 5 bases of it. CDR1 and CDR2 (LNHNV, YYDKDF) derive from the germline V gene (reference sequence). Enrolling through a virtual design, the prospective study's participants ranged in age from roughly 18 to 89 years and lived across about two dozen United States geographic areas. Cohort assignment in the prospective study relied on participant-reported clinical history from a screening survey and a study questionnaire. Recovered participants in ImmuneRACE Cohort 3 were defined as having two consecutive negative NP/OP PCR tests, clearance from a healthcare professional, or resolution of symptoms. In the prospective study, mobile phlebotomists collected whole blood, serum and a nasopharyngeal or oropharyngeal swab from each participant. Participants in the prospective study had the option to provide additional blood draws and questionnaires over a roughly 2-month period. Before DNA extraction, prospective study blood samples were shipped either frozen or at room temperature.

Concerning this clone: It has no known antigen specificity. No much larger clone is present one base from it, and per-base qualities are unavailable.

The sequence was obtained from a woman in her late teens or twenties who had recovered from COVID-19. The V and J segments used are TRBV15 and TRBJ1-4, with 9 bases matching TRBD1. The specimen sequenced was PBMCs or T cells enriched from blood (not recorded which). The CDR3 is CATSRDRGFSTNEKLFF. Read as DNA, the sequence is TGTGCCACCAGCAGGGACAGGGGTTTCTCAACTAATGAAAAACTGTTTTTT. Reference TRBV15 and TRBJ1-4 genes cover what lies past the CDR3, so the full variable domain is DAMVIQNPRYQVTQFGKPVTLSCSQTLNHNVMYWYQQKSSQAPKLLFHYYDKDFNNEADTPDNFQSRRPNTSFCFLDIRSPGLGDTAMYLCATSRDRGFSTNEKLFFGSGTQLSVL.